The sample holds one count of the clone carrying this T cell receptor beta chain. Its antigen is currently unknown. This entry is derived from a study of cytomegalovirus exposure and HLA in healthy donors. The study's findings and limits: Across donors, sequencing depth was assumed by presence/absence analyses to be roughly uniform. In an earlier analysis, productive rearrangement rates for most beta V segments clustered near 87% or 30%. Immune exposure was documented only through CMV serostatus.

At sampling all donors were nominally healthy, likely with unrecorded immune exposures. The PCR used 60 Vbeta and 13 Jbeta primers. Clones were read by immunoSEQ multiplex PCR, and TCRdb kept only the in-frame ones, dropping some. This sample has roughly 200,000 clones, with roughly 88% found just once. V was pared by 7 bases and J by 4 bases, with 16 bases between. CDR1 MNHEY and CDR2 SVGAGI come from the germline V gene. The CDR3 contains 14 residues. The V call is TRBV6-5, the J call TRBJ1-2, with D unresolved. This clonotype was obtained from a boy aged 2 to 10 in good health and CMV-seronegative. Sequenced input: PBMCs. CDR3 in amino acids: CASIQARTPYGYTF. As DNA, the CDR3 is TGTGCCAGCATCCAGGCAAGGACTCCCTATGGCTACACCTTC.